The entry below describes one T cell receptor beta chain. Its antigen is as yet unknown. Use of 60 Vbeta and 13 Jbeta primers characterized the PCR. Assay: immunoSEQ multiplex PCR; the TCRdb copy retains only in-frame clones and omits some. The sample contains 90,000 to 120,000 clones, 60% to 85% of which appear only once. The source of the sample is a study of cytomegalovirus exposure and HLA in healthy donors. The study's findings and limits: In a later analysis, TCR association rates varied by HLA locus: DRB1 most, HLA-C fewest. There were some public TCRs occurring in many donors, but most TCR sequences were rare.

The sequenced sample consisted of PBMCs. The clonotype comes from a woman aged 18-30 years in good health and CMV-seropositive.

The CDR3 sequence is CATSRDQAGDGYTF. The CDR3 DNA follows: TGTGCCACCAGCAGAGATCAGGCAGGGGATGGCTACACCTTC. V and J are TRBV15 and TRBJ1-2, with D perhaps matching TRBD1 (6 bases). The length of the CDR3 is 14 residues. V dropped 0 bases and J dropped 6 bases, with 11 bases sitting between them. Germline assignment: CDR1 LNHNV and CDR2 YYDKDF (reference sequence).